This section outlines one TCR beta chain sequence together with its context. As yet, its antigen is unknown. PCR employed 60 Vbeta and 13 Jbeta primers. Only in-frame clones appear in the TCRdb table, and some are missing; sequencing was by immunoSEQ multiplex PCR. The sample table sets out 110,000 to 150,000 clones. The data belong to a study of cytomegalovirus exposure and HLA in healthy donors. Study conclusions and caveats: Certain sequence variants were highly shared and formed a cluster, and this cluster was likely a sequencing artifact.

V lost 5 bases to trimming and J lost 4 bases; unmatched junction nucleotides: 8. Germline lookup yields CDR1 WNHNN and CDR2 SYGVQD (reference sequence). This CDR3 spans 14 amino acids. The origin of this receptor is a male donor in good health and CMV-seronegative. The sample was PBMCs. The gene calls are TRBV10-1 and TRBJ2-7; 7 positions agree with TRBD1. In DNA form, the CDR3 reads TGCGCCAGCAGTACAGGGGACAGAAATTACGAGCAGTACTTC. It yields the protein CASSTGDRNYEQYF.